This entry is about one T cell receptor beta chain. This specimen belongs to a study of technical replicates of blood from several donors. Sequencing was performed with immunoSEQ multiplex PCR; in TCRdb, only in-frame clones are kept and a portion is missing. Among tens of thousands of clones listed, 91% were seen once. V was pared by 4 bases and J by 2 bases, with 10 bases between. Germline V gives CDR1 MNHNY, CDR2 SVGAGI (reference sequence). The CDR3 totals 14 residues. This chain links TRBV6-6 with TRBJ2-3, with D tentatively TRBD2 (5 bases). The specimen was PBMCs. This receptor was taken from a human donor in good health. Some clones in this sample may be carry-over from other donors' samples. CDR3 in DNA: TGTGCCAGCAGTTTTGACTATACCACAGATACGCAGTATTTT. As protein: CASSFDYTTDTQYF.